This TCR beta chain was retrieved from a study of CD8+ T cells in alopecia areata. Details on this clone: Its antigen remains unidentified.

General observations from the study: Researchers reported that TCR sharing among patients proved less clear than in mice, possibly HLA-linked.

Isolated RNA was reverse transcribed into cDNA used as the sequencing template. TCRdb's table, derived via immunoSEQ multiplex PCR, lists solely in-frame clones and lacks some. The sample has about 160,000 clones; around 87% are singletons. CDR3 size: 15 residues. V lost 9 bases and J lost 0, with 17 bases in between. CDR1 is MNHEY and CDR2 is SMNVEV in the germline V gene (reference sequence). This sample comprised CD8+ T cells sorted from blood, obtained at week 0. The source is a human donor with alopecia areata. The rearrangement joins TRBV27 to TRBJ1-1; D call uncertain. CDR3 DNA sequence: TGTGCCAGTCAAACGGACGGTTCGATGAACACTGAAGCTTTCTTT. It encodes CASQTDGSMNTEAFF.